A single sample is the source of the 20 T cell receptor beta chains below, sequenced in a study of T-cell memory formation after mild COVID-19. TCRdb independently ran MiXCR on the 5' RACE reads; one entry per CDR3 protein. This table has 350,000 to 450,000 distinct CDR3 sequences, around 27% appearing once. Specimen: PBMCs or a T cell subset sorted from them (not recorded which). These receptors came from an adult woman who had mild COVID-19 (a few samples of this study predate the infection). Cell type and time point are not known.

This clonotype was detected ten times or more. The CDR3 here is CASSLSGSIYEQYF. CDR3 in DNA: TGTGCCAGCAGCCTTAGCGGGAGTATCTACGAGCAGTACTTC. The chain recombines TRBV12-3 or TRBV12-4 with TRBJ2-7; 9 nucleotides agree with TRBD2. V trimming: 6 bases; J trimming: 3 bases; junction bases outside the gene matches: 6. The length of the CDR3 is 14 residues.

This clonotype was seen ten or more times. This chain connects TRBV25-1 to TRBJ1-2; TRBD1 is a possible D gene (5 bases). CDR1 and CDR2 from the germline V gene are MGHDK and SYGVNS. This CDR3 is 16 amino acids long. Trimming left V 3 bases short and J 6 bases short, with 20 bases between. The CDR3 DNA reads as TGTGCCAGCAGTGACCTGGGGGTAAGGGGTGAGAATGGCTACACCTTC. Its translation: CASSDLGVRGENGYTF.

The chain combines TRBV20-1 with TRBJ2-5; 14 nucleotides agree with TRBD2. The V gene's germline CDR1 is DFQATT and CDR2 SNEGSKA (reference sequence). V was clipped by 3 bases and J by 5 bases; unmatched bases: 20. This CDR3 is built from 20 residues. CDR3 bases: TGCAGTGCTAGCGATCCGAAATCAACGGGACTAGCGGGAGTCAGGGAGACCCAGTACTTC. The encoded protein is CSASDPKSTGLAGVRETQYF.

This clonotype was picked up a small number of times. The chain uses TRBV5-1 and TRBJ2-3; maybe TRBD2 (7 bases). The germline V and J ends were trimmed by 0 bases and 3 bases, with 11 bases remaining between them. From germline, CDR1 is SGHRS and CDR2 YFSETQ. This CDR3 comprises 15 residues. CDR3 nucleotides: TGCGCCAGCAGCTTGGTAGGGGGAGGGACAGATACGCAGTATTTT. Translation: CASSLVGGGTDTQYF. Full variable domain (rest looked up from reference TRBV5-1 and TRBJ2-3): KAGVTQTPRYLIKTRGQQVTLSCSPISGHRSVSWYQQTPGQGLQFLFEYFSETQRNKGNFPGRFSGRQFSNSRSEMNVSTLELGDSALYLCASSLVGGGTDTQYFGPGTRLTVL.

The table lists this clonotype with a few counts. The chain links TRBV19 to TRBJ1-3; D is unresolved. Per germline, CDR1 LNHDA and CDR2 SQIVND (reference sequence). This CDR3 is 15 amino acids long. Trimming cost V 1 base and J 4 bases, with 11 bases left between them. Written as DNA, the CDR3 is TGTGCCAGTAGTATAGCAGGTGGTTCGGGAAACACCATATATTTT. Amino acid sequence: CASSIAGGSGNTIYF.

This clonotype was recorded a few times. This CDR3 is CASSLARSWRSRGTDTQYF. The DNA of the CDR3 is TGTGCCAGCAGCTTAGCGCGGTCCTGGCGGTCCCGGGGCACAGATACGCAGTATTTT. This chain joins TRBV7-9 and TRBJ2-3; D is unresolved. V was cut by 0 bases and J by 1 base, with 20 bases left in between. This CDR3 is 19 amino acids long. Germline V gene data show CDR1 as SEHNR and CDR2 as FQNEAQ (reference sequence).

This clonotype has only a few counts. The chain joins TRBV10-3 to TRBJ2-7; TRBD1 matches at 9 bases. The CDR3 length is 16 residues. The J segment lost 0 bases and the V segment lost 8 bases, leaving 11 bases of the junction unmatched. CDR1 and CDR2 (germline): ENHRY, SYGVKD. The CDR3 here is CAIGQTGQGISYEQYF. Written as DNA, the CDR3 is TGTGCCATCGGGCAAACGGGACAGGGAATCTCCTACGAGCAGTACTTC.

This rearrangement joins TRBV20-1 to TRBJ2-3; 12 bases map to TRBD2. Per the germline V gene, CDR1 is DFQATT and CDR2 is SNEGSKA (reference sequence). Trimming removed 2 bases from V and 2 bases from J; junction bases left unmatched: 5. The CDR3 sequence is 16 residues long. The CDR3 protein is CSARRLAGDVTDTQYF. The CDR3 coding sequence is TGCAGTGCTAGAAGACTAGCGGGAGATGTCACAGATACGCAGTATTTT.

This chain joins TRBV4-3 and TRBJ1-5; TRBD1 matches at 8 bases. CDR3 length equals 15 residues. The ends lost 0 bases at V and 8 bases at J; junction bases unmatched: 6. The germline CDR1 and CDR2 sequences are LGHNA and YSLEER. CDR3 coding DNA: TGCGCCAGCAGCCAAGACCGGACAGGGTATAAGCCCCAGCATTTT. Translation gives CASSQDRTGYKPQHF.

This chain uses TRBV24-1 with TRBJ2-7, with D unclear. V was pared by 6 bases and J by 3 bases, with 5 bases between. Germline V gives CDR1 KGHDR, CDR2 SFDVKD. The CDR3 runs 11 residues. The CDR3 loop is CATSIGYEQYF. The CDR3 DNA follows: TGTGCCACCAGTATTGGCTACGAGCAGTACTTC.

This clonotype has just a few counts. DNA for the CDR3: TGCGCCAGCAGCCAAGATCCCGGGACAGGCGACTACGAGCAGTACTTC. It yields the protein CASSQDPGTGDYEQYF. V usage is TRBV4-1 and J usage is TRBJ2-7, with 8 bases that match TRBD1. Germline V gene sequence: CDR1 MGHRA, CDR2 YSYEKL. The CDR3 length is 16 residues. With 0 bases clipped from V and 3 bases from J, the junction kept 7 bases outside the gene matches.

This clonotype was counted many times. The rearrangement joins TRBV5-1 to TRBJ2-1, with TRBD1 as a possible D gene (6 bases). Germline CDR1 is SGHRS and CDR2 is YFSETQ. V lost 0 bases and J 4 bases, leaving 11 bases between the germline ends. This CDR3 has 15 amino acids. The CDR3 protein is CASSLEQGPYNEQFF. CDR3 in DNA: TGCGCCAGCAGCTTGGAACAGGGCCCTTACAATGAGCAGTTCTTC.

The CDR3 region is CASSRLLKTSGIPQGGELFF. DNA of the CDR3: TGTGCCAGCAGTCGGCTACTTAAGACTAGCGGGATACCTCAAGGCGGGGAGCTGTTTTTT. The chain recombines TRBV12-3 or TRBV12-4 with TRBJ2-2, with 11 bases lining up with TRBD2. The CDR3 totals 20 residues. V was pared by 5 bases and J by 7 bases, with 21 bases of the junction left unmatched.

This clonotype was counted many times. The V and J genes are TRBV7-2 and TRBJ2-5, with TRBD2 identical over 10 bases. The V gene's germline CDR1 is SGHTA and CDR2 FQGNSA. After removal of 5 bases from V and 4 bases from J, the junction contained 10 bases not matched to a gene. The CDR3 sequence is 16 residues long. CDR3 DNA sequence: TGTGCCAGCAGCACCTCGACTAGCGGGCCCACAGAGACCCAGTACTTC. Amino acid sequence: CASSTSTSGPTETQYF.

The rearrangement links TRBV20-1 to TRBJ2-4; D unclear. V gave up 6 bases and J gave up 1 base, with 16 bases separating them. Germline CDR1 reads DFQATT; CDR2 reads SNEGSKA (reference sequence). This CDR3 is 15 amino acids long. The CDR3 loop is CSATVTKRAKNIQYF. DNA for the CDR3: TGCAGTGCCACGGTCACGAAGAGGGCCAAAAACATTCAGTACTTC.

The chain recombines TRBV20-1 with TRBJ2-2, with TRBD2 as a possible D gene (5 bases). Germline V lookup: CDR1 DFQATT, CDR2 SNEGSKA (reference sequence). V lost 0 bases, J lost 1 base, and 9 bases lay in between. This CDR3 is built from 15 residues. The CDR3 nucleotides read TGCAGTGCTAGAGATTTTGGAGGGAACACCGGGGAGCTGTTTTTT. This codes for CSARDFGGNTGELFF.

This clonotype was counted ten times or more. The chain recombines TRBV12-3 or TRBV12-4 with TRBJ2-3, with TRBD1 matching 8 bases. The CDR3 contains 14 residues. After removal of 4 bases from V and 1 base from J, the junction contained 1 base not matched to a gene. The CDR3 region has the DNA TGTGCCAGCAGTTGGGGACAGGGCACAGATACGCAGTATTTT. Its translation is CASSWGQGTDTQYF.

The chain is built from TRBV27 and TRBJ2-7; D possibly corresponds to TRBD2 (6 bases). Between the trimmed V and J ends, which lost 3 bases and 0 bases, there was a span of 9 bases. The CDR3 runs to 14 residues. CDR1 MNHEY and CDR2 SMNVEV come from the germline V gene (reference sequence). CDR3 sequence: CASSLSGDSYEQYF. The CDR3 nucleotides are TGTGCCAGCAGTTTGTCGGGGGACTCCTACGAGCAGTACTTC.

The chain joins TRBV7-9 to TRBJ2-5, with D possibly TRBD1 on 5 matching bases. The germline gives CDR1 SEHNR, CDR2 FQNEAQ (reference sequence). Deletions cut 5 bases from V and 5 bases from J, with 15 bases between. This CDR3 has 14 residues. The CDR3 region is CASSRGQAPETQYF. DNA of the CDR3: TGTGCCAGCAGCAGGGGTCAAGCCCCGGAGACCCAGTACTTC.

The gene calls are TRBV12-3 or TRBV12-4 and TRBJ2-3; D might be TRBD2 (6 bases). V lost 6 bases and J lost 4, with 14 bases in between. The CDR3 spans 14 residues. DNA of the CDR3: TGTGCCAGCAGAAAAGCGGGTTGGGCAGATACGCAGTATTTT. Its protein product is CASRKAGWADTQYF.